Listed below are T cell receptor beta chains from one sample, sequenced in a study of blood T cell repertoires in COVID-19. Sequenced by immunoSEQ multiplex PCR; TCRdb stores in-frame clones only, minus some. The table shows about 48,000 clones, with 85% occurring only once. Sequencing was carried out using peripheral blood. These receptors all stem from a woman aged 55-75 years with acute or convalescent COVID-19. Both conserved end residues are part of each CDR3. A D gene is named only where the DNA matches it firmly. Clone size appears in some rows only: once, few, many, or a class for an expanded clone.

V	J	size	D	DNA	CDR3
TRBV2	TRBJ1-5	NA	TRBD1	TGTGCCAGCGGGACAGGGTCACAGCCCCAGCATTTT	CASGTGSQPQHF
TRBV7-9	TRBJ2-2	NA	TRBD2	TGTGCCAGCACTAGCGGGAGAGTAGGCACCGGGGAGCTGTTTTTT	CASTSGRVGTGELFF
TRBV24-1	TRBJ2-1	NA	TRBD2	TGTGCCACCAGTTCCCCGGGGGGAAGCTCCTACAATGAGCAGTTCTTC	CATSSPGGSSYNEQFF
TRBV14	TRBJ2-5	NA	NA	TGTGCCAGCAGCCCCTTTGGCGGGGGCTTGCAAGAGACCCAGTACTTC	CASSPFGGGLQETQYF
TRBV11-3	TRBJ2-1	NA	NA	TGTGCCAGCAGCTCTACTAGCACCCCCTACAATGAGCAGTTCTTC	CASSSTSTPYNEQFF
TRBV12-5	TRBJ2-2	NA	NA	TGTGCTAGTGGTTTGGCAGGTAGGGGGAACACCGGGGAGCTGTTTTTT	CASGLAGRGNTGELFF
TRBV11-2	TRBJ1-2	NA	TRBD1	TGTGCCAGCAGCTTAGGAGAGACAGGGAGGTATGGCTACACCTTC	CASSLGETGRYGYTF
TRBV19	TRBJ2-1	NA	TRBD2	TGTGCCAGTAGTCCTCGGCGGCAGGCATGGACTAGCGGGAGCTCCTACAATGAGCAGTTCTTC	CASSPRRQAWTSGSSYNEQFF
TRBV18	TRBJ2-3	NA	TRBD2	TGTGCCAGCTCAGCACCTCTAGCGGGAGGGGTAGATACGCAGTATTTT	CASSAPLAGGVDTQYF
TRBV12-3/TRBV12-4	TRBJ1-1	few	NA	TGTGCCAGCAGTCGACAGCTGAACACTGAAGCTTTCTTT	CASSRQLNTEAFF
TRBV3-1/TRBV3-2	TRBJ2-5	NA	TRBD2	TGTGCCAGCAGCCCCTTGGGGCTAGCGGGGGTATCTAAAGGGACCCAGTACTTC	CASSPLGLAGVSKGTQYF
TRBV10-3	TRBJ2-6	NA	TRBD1	TGTGCCATAGGTGGGACAGGGGGCAGACGCTCTGGGGCCAACGTCCTGACTTTC	CAIGGTGGRRSGANVLTF
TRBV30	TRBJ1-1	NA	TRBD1	TGTGCCTGGCAAACCGGGACAGCAAACACTGAAGCTTTCTTT	CAWQTGTANTEAFF
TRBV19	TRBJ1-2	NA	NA	TGTGCCAGTAGTATTTCCCCAGCAGGGGTGAACGGCTACACCTTC	CASSISPAGVNGYTF
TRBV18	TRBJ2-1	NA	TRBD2	TGTGCCAGCTCACCCACTAGCGGGGTCTCCTACAATGAGCAGTTCTTC	CASSPTSGVSYNEQFF
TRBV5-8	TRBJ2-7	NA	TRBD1	TGTGCCAGCAGTTTGGACAGGGCGAGTGAGCAGTACTTC	CASSLDRASEQYF
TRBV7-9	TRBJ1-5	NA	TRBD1	TGTGCCAGCAGCCTCACAGGGGATCAGCCCCAGCATTTT	CASSLTGDQPQHF
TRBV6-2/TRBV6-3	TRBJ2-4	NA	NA	TGTGCCAGCACCCCCACACGATCTGGCTTGTCCGTTCAGTACTTC	CASTPTRSGLSVQYF
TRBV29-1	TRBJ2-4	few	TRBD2	TGCAGCGGGGAAACTAGCGGGGGGAGCATTCAGTACTTC	CSGETSGGSIQYF
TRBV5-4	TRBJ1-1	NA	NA	TGTGCCAGCAGGACACGTATGAACACTGAAGCTTTCTTT	CASRTRMNTEAFF
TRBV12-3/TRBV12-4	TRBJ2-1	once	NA	TGTGCCAGCAGCCGAACTAGCTCTGTGCAGTTCTTC	CASSRTSSVQFF
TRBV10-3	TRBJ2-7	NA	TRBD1	TGTGCCATCAGTGGCGGGACAGGGGACGAGCAGTACTTC	CAISGGTGDEQYF
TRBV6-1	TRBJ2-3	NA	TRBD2	TGTGCCAGCAGTGAAGCTTCCGGCGGGGGGGCAAATACGCAGTATTTT	CASSEASGGGANTQYF